Listed here are 11 T cell receptor beta chains from one sample, sequenced in a study of blood T cell repertoires in COVID-19 (dated by TCRdb to the early 2020s). Libraries were prepared through the immunoSEQ multiplex PCR assay. TCRdb mirrors the immuneACCESS table, restricted to in-frame sequences. Some clones are absent from its copies; in checked studies, under half trace to an unresolved V gene, and the reason for the others is unknown. This sample gives approximately 170,000 clones in total; approximately 83% of them show up just once. The ten largest clones take up 10% to 15% of the sample. The specimen sequenced was peripheral blood. All receptors derive from a man aged 65-85 years who had recovered from COVID-19.

This chain joins TRBV7-8 and TRBJ2-1, with TRBD2 as a possible D gene (5 bases). CDR1 SGHVS and CDR2 FQNEAQ come from the germline V gene. Trimming left V 1 base short and J 0 bases short, with 7 bases between. The CDR3 is 15 residues long. CDR3: CASSLERDSYNEQFF. Here the CDR3 DNA reads TGTGCCAGCAGCTTAGAGAGGGACTCCTACAATGAGCAGTTCTTC.

The chain has TRBV30 and TRBJ1-3, with 7 bases aligning to TRBD1. J was trimmed by 2 bases and V by 3 bases; bases with no gene match: 7. The CDR3 loop spans 15 amino acids. Germline CDR1 and CDR2: GTSNPN and SVGIG (reference sequence). The chain's CDR3 is CAWSETGETGNTIYF. The CDR3 DNA follows: TGTGCCTGGAGCGAAACAGGGGAAACTGGAAACACCATATATTTT.

The chain couples TRBV3-1 (or the pseudogene TRBV3-2) to TRBJ1-2; TRBD1 aligns across 8 bases. CDR1 and CDR2 from the germline V gene are LGHDT and YNNKEL (reference sequence). Trimming took 7 bases from V and 0 from J; bases not matched to a gene: 10. This CDR3 is 16 amino acids long. DNA of the CDR3: TGTGCCAGCACCGAAGGACAGGGCGTAACTAACTATGGCTACACCTTC. This encodes CASTEGQGVTNYGYTF.

V usage is TRBV19 and J usage is TRBJ2-6, with a tentative D call TRBD1 (5 bases). This CDR3 has 16 amino acids. Germline V CDR1 and CDR2: LNHDA, SQIVND (reference sequence). V was clipped by 8 bases and J by 1 base, with 15 bases between them. The CDR3 loop is CASGSQTASGANVLTF. In nucleotides, the CDR3 is TGTGCCAGTGGATCCCAGACAGCTTCTGGGGCCAACGTCCTGACTTTC.

The chain employs TRBV11-3 and TRBJ2-1; perhaps TRBD2 as D (5 bases). The CDR3 is 15 residues long. In germline, CDR1 is SGHNT, CDR2 YENEEA. Trimming pared 2 bases from V and 1 base from J, leaving 9 bases between. The CDR3 nucleotides are TGTGCCAGCAGCTTACCGGGAACTTCCTACAATGAGCAGTTCTTC. It translates to CASSLPGTSYNEQFF.

The chain combines TRBV5-1 with TRBJ2-3; D may be TRBD1 (6 bases). The CDR3 consists of 13 residues. Between the trimmed V and J ends, which lost 4 bases and 4 bases, there was a span of 10 bases. CDR1 SGHRS and CDR2 YFSETQ come from the germline V gene. This CDR3 is CASSERTADTQYF. The CDR3 DNA follows: TGCGCCAGCAGCGAAAGGACAGCAGATACGCAGTATTTT.

CDR3 sequence (DNA): TGTGCCAGTTTTAGACAGGGAGCCTACGAGCAGTACTTC. Amino acids: CASFRQGAYEQYF. The chain is built from TRBV6-5 and TRBJ2-7, with TRBD1 matching over 7 bases. V was pared by 9 bases and J by 2 bases, with 7 bases of the junction left unmatched. This CDR3 spans 13 amino acids. Germline values: CDR1 MNHEY, CDR2 SVGAGI.

The rearrangement uses TRBV24-1 and TRBJ2-5, with D possibly being TRBD1 (5 bases). In germline, CDR1 is KGHDR, CDR2 SFDVKD. CDR3 length: 14 residues. The V and J ends lost 7 bases and 5 bases respectively, with 16 bases between them. This CDR3 reads CATRGSGLLETQYF. DNA of the CDR3: TGTGCCACCAGAGGGTCAGGGTTGTTGGAGACCCAGTACTTC.

The DNA for the CDR3 is TGTGCCACCAGCAGAGATACCAGGAGGGGTGAGCAGTTCTTC. Its protein is CATSRDTRRGEQFF. The chain uses TRBV15 and TRBJ2-1; the D gene is possibly TRBD2 (6 bases). Trimming cost V 0 bases and J 9 bases, with 12 bases left between them. This CDR3 has 14 amino acids. Looked up from germline, CDR1 is LNHNV and CDR2 is YYDKDF (reference sequence).

V usage is TRBV6-5 and J usage is TRBJ1-3; D is unclear. Germline values: CDR1 MNHEY, CDR2 SVGAGI. The CDR3 runs to 15 residues. Trimming cost V 2 bases and J 2 bases, with 10 bases left between them. CDR3 sequence reads: CASSYGSGPGNTIYF. For the CDR3, the DNA is TGTGCCAGCAGTTACGGGTCGGGTCCTGGAAACACCATATATTTT.

This chain joins TRBV6-5 and TRBJ2-7; 10 nucleotides agree with TRBD1. V dropped 5 bases and J dropped 3; count of bases not matched to a gene: 4. The CDR3 totals 14 residues. Germline CDR1 and CDR2: MNHEY and SVGAGI. DNA of the CDR3: TGTGCCAGCAGTCCGACAGGGGGCTTCTACGAGCAGTACTTC. Amino acid sequence: CASSPTGGFYEQYF.